The 9 T cell receptor beta chains in this list originate from one sample, sequenced in a study of blood T cell repertoires in COVID-19. Generated by immunoSEQ multiplex PCR, the TCRdb table keeps only in-frame clones and is missing some. The table lists some 130,000 clones, approximately 87% of them singletons. Sequencing was done on a sample of peripheral blood. The receptors stem from a human donor in a cohort sampled during active COVID-19.

Only one count was recorded for this clone. This chain uses TRBV9 with TRBJ2-2; 8 bases are a match to TRBD1. The CDR3 loop spans 16 amino acids. J lost 0 bases, V lost 0 bases, and 1 base had no gene match. Germline loops: CDR1 SGDLS, CDR2 YYNGEE. The CDR3 sequence: CASSVGQGPNTGELFF. In nucleotides, the CDR3 is TGTGCCAGCAGCGTAGGACAGGGGCCGAACACCGGGGAGCTGTTTTTT.

The chain combines TRBV4-1 with TRBJ2-3; TRBD1 matches at 9 bases. V gave up 5 bases and J gave up 4 bases; unmatched junction bases: 10. This CDR3 has 16 amino acids. From germline, CDR1 is MGHRA and CDR2 YSYEKL. CDR3 nucleotides: TGCGCCAGCAGCGCGGGTCTGACAGGGGGGGCAGATACGCAGTATTTT. It yields the protein CASSAGLTGGADTQYF.

This clone has a single count. The chain carries TRBV29-1 and TRBJ1-1; D perhaps matches TRBD1 (5 bases). Per the germline V gene, CDR1 is SQVTM and CDR2 is ANQGSEA. The CDR3 runs to 14 residues. V lost 7 bases, J lost 4 bases, and 19 bases lay in between. Here the CDR3 DNA reads TGCAGCGGGTACGGAGGTGGGAGGGGCACTGAAGCTTTCTTT. Translating gives CSGYGGGRGTEAFF.

In its sample, this clone was seen a few times. The rearrangement uses TRBV4-1 and TRBJ2-2; 13 bases are shared with TRBD2. Trimming removed 0 bases from V and 8 bases from J; junction bases left unmatched: 3. Per germline, CDR1 MGHRA and CDR2 YSYEKL. This CDR3 has 16 amino acids. CDR3 amino acids: CASSQDQGLAGGELFF. The CDR3 DNA reads as TGCGCCAGCAGCCAAGATCAGGGACTAGCGGGAGGGGAGCTGTTTTTT.

This clone was observed a single time. The chain is built from TRBV27 and TRBJ2-1, with 10 bases matching TRBD2. Germline assignment: CDR1 MNHEY and CDR2 SMNVEV (reference sequence). The CDR3 is 15 amino acids. The V gene end was trimmed by 3 bases and the J gene end by 8 bases; junction bases not matched to a gene: 7. The CDR3 sequence: CASSFSLAGVDEQFF. The DNA for the CDR3 is TGTGCCAGCAGTTTTTCCCTAGCGGGAGTGGATGAGCAGTTCTTC.

CDR3 region: CASSSGTGGDYGYTF. In DNA form, the CDR3 reads TGCGCCAGCAGCTCGGGGACAGGGGGCGACTATGGCTACACCTTC. V is TRBV5-1 and J is TRBJ1-2; 12 positions agree with TRBD1. V dropped 3 bases and J dropped 3; count of bases not matched to a gene: 3. Germline lookup yields CDR1 SGHRS and CDR2 YFSETQ. This CDR3 has 15 residues.

CDR3 nucleotides: TGTGCCAGCAGCTTCACAGGACAAGAGACCCAGTACTTC. Protein: CASSFTGQETQYF. J is TRBJ2-5 and V is TRBV7-9; perhaps TRBD1 as D (5 bases). CDR1 and CDR2 (germline): SEHNR, FQNEAQ (reference sequence). Trimming stripped 3 bases from V and 2 bases from J, with 7 bases between. The CDR3 sequence is 13 residues long.

The chain couples TRBV7-2 to TRBJ2-3, with D perhaps matching TRBD2 (6 bases). Trimming took 5 bases from V and 2 from J, leaving 14 bases between them. This CDR3 contains 15 residues. Germline V gene sequence: CDR1 SGHTA, CDR2 FQGNSA. In nucleotides, the CDR3 is TGTGCCAGCAGCCCCACCGGGACTCCCACAGATACGCAGTATTTT. This codes for CASSPTGTPTDTQYF.

J is TRBJ2-5 and V is TRBV5-5; no clear D gene. V was shortened by 0 bases and J by 4 bases, with 16 bases between the two germline ends. CDR1 is SGHKS and CDR2 is YYEKEE in the germline V gene (reference sequence). This CDR3 has 16 residues. The CDR3 DNA reads TGTGCCAGCAGCTTGGGCCAGGCTGGTGTTCGAGAGACCCAGTACTTC. Translating gives CASSLGQAGVRETQYF.